The 20 T cell receptor beta chains presented below share a single source sample, sequenced in a study of blood T cell repertoires in COVID-19. TCRdb's table, derived via immunoSEQ multiplex PCR, lists solely in-frame clones and lacks some. The repertoire holds tens of thousands of clones, with 88% as singletons. The sequenced sample consisted of peripheral blood. The receptors derive from a human donor in a cohort sampled during active COVID-19.

The J gene is TRBJ2-5, the V gene TRBV5-5, with 8 bases that match TRBD1. Germline lookup yields CDR1 SGHKS and CDR2 YYEKEE (reference sequence). The CDR3 totals 16 residues. Trimming at V came to 7 bases and at J to 1 base, leaving 12 bases not matched to a gene. The chain's CDR3 is CASDLGDRSFQETQYF. CDR3 in DNA: TGTGCCAGCGACCTAGGGGACAGGAGTTTCCAAGAGACCCAGTACTTC.

V usage is TRBV10-3 and J usage is TRBJ2-3, with 9 bases identical to TRBD2. Unmatched junction bases numbered 11, after V lost 7 bases and J lost 3 bases. Germline loops: CDR1 ENHRY, CDR2 SYGVKD. The CDR3 length is 16 residues. CDR3 residues: CAITGSLRGGTDTQYF. CDR3 DNA: TGTGCCATCACGGGGAGTTTGCGGGGGGGAACAGATACGCAGTATTTT.

The rearrangement uses TRBV12-3 or TRBV12-4 and TRBJ2-1; D is undetermined. This CDR3 is built from 13 residues. The ends were cut back, 3 bases at V and 5 bases at J, with 8 bases in the middle. In nucleotides, the CDR3 is TGTGCCAGCAGTTTCATACTCAACAATGAGCAGTTCTTC. Its translation is CASSFILNNEQFF.

V gene TRBV6-5 combines with J gene TRBJ1-1; tentative D call: TRBD1 (5 bases). Germline assignment: CDR1 MNHEY and CDR2 SVGAGI. Trimming removed 2 bases from V and 12 bases from J, with 13 bases in between. The CDR3 totals 12 residues. The DNA of the CDR3 is TGTGCCAGCAGTTACAGTGGAGGGGTTTCTTTCTTT. Translated: CASSYSGGVSFF.

This clone appeared a few times. The CDR3 sequence is CACSSQGGVSNSPLHF. CDR3 nucleotide sequence: TGTGCCTGCAGTTCACAGGGGGGGGTTAGTAATTCACCCCTCCACTTT. The V and J genes are TRBV30 and TRBJ1-6; 8 bases align to TRBD1. The length of the CDR3 is 16 residues. Germline CDR1 is GTSNPN and CDR2 is SVGIG (reference sequence). The V segment lost 6 bases and the J segment 6 bases; nucleotides outside the gene matches: 13.

V and J are TRBV27 and TRBJ1-4; D might be TRBD1 (6 bases). The V end lost 8 bases, the J end lost 10 bases, and 14 bases lay between the germline ends. Germline CDR1 and CDR2: MNHEY and SMNVEV (reference sequence). This CDR3 has 12 amino acids. This CDR3 reads CASRGGLGKLFF. The CDR3 DNA follows: TGTGCCAGCCGGGGGGGCCTCGGAAAACTGTTTTTT. The full variable domain, completed using reference TRBV27 and TRBJ1-4, is EAQVTQNPRYLITVTGKKLTVTCSQNMNHEYMSWYRQDPGLGLRQIYYSMNVEVTDKGDVPEGYKVSRKEKRNFPLILESPSPNQTSLYFCASRGGLGKLFFGSGTQLSVL.

The V call is TRBV28, the J call TRBJ2-2; the match to TRBD1 covers 9 bases. In germline, CDR1 is MDHEN, CDR2 SYDVKM. The CDR3 is 16 residues long. Trimming removed 6 bases from V and 4 bases from J; junction bases left unmatched: 9. For the CDR3, the DNA is TGTGCCAGCAGGCCCTCCGGGACAGGGTTCACCGGGGAGCTGTTTTTT. This codes for CASRPSGTGFTGELFF.

The sample holds one count of this clone. V and J are TRBV14 and TRBJ2-3; 11 bases agree with TRBD2. After removal of 4 bases from V and 6 bases from J, the junction contained 3 bases not matched to a gene. The germline CDR1 and CDR2 sequences are SGHDN and FVKESK. The CDR3 loop spans 14 amino acids. The chain's CDR3 is CASSLAGGTDTQYF. The CDR3 DNA sequence: TGTGCCAGCAGCCTAGCGGGAGGGACGGATACGCAGTATTTT.

The V and J genes are TRBV7-6 and TRBJ2-1; D is perhaps TRBD2 (7 bases). Germline assignment: CDR1 SGHVS and CDR2 FNYEAQ. The CDR3 consists of 17 residues. Trimming left V 3 bases short and J 3 bases short, with 18 bases between. The CDR3 sequence: CASSLGGGGALYNEQFF. In nucleotides, the CDR3 is TGTGCCAGCAGCTTGGGGGGCGGGGGTGCCCTCTACAATGAGCAGTTCTTC.

The chain joins TRBV15 to TRBJ2-3; TRBD2 matches 8 bases. After removal of 5 bases from V and 4 bases from J, the junction contained 5 bases not matched to a gene. Germline V gene data show CDR1 as LNHNV and CDR2 as YYDKDF (reference sequence). This CDR3 spans 14 amino acids. Here the CDR3 DNA reads TGTGCCACCAGCCCGGGGGGGCCGGCAGATACGCAGTATTTT. Translating gives CATSPGGPADTQYF.

In its sample, this clone was seen a few times. The chain links TRBV5-1 to TRBJ2-2, with D unclear. V was clipped by 0 bases and J by 2 bases, with 5 bases between them. This CDR3 has 14 residues. CDR1 and CDR2 from the germline V gene are SGHRS and YFSETQ. CDR3 nucleotide sequence: TGCGCCAGCAGCTTGGCAGTAAACACCGGGGAGCTGTTTTTT. It yields the protein CASSLAVNTGELFF.

On this clone: Sequence at one end of the junction differs from germline and may be a read error. This chain joins TRBV29-1 and TRBJ2-5, with 9 bases matching TRBD1. This CDR3 is 13 amino acids long. Germline CDR1 reads SQVTM; CDR2 reads ANQGSEA. The CDR3 DNA sequence: TGCAGCGGTGAACAGGGGGCTCGGGAGACCCAGTACTTC. It translates to CSGEQGARETQYF.

This clone was detected only once. The chain recombines TRBV6-5 with TRBJ1-1; D possibly corresponds to TRBD1 (6 bases). The germline V and J ends were trimmed by 7 bases and 2 bases, with 11 bases remaining between them. Per the germline V gene, CDR1 is MNHEY and CDR2 is SVGAGI. CDR3 length: 13 residues. This CDR3 reads CASTYRENTEAFF. In DNA, the CDR3 is TGTGCCAGCACCTACAGGGAAAACACTGAAGCTTTCTTT.

The J gene is TRBJ2-7, the V gene TRBV7-6; 7 bases map to TRBD2. V dropped 1 base and J dropped 2; count of bases not matched to a gene: 5. The CDR3 spans 15 residues. Germline loops: CDR1 SGHVS, CDR2 FNYEAQ. In nucleotides, the CDR3 is TGTGCCAGCAGCTTAGGAGCGGGGACCACCTACGAGCAGTACTTC. Translated, it gives CASSLGAGTTYEQYF.

The chain has TRBV6-1 and TRBJ2-5, with unresolved D. V lost 3 bases and J lost 12, with 14 bases in between. Per germline, CDR1 MNHNS and CDR2 SASEGT. The CDR3 length is 12 residues. The CDR3 spells CASSEVRRSEYF. As DNA, the CDR3 is TGTGCCAGCAGTGAGGTCCGGCGGTCGGAGTACTTC.

The rearrangement joins TRBV29-1 to TRBJ2-1; the match to TRBD2 covers 10 bases. This CDR3 region has 15 residues. Germline CDR1 is SQVTM and CDR2 is ANQGSEA. Trimming at V came to 2 bases and at J to 4 bases, leaving 5 bases not matched to a gene. CDR3 sequence reads: CSVETSGITYNEQFF. The CDR3 DNA reads as TGCAGCGTTGAAACTAGCGGGATCACTTACAATGAGCAGTTCTTC.

This clone came up a few times. The chain recombines TRBV6-2 or TRBV6-3 with TRBJ1-5; TRBD1 matches at 8 bases. The junction had 13 bases not matched to a gene; V was cut back by 6 bases and J by 3 bases. The V gene's germline CDR1 is MNHEY and CDR2 SVGEGT. The CDR3 consists of 17 residues. CDR3 DNA sequence: TGTGCCAGCAGCCAGGGGACAGGAGCTAAACACAATCAGCCCCAGCATTTT. Its protein is CASSQGTGAKHNQPQHF.

The chain links TRBV7-2 to TRBJ2-5, with D uncertain. This CDR3 region has 12 residues. The V gene's germline CDR1 is SGHTA and CDR2 FQGNSA. Trimming shortened V by 5 bases and J by 6 bases, and 10 bases separated the two germline ends. The CDR3 region is CASSPPSQTQYF. The CDR3 coding sequence is TGTGCCAGCAGCCCACCCAGTCAGACCCAGTACTTC.

This sequence joins TRBV12-5 and TRBJ2-3, with TRBD1 identical over 9 bases. Trimming cost V 6 bases and J 4 bases; bases outside gene matches: 11. The CDR3 covers 16 residues. Germline V CDR1 and CDR2: LGHNT, FRNRAP. CDR3: CASGLSQGAGADTQYF. The CDR3 nucleotides are TGTGCTAGTGGCCTATCACAGGGGGCTGGGGCAGATACGCAGTATTTT.

The chain combines TRBV9 with TRBJ1-2; no clear D. Germline CDR1 reads SGDLS; CDR2 reads YYNGEE. CDR3 length equals 14 residues. The V and J ends lost 0 bases and 2 bases respectively, with 8 bases between them. CDR3 sequence reads: CASSVGLNNYGYTF. The CDR3 DNA follows: TGTGCCAGCAGCGTAGGACTGAACAACTATGGCTACACCTTC.